The next 24 T cell receptor beta chains were all read from a single sample in a study of cytomegalovirus exposure and HLA in healthy donors. PCR involved 60 Vbeta and 13 Jbeta primers. TCRdb's copy holds only in-frame clones and misses some; the assay was immunoSEQ multiplex PCR. There are 50,000 to 65,000 clones in the sample; 72% occur only once, and about 22% lies in the top ten. Sequencing was done on a sample of PBMCs. These receptors were collected from a woman in her 50s in good health and CMV-seropositive.

V gene TRBV4-3 combines with J gene TRBJ1-1; D is undetermined. Germline V gives CDR1 LGHNA, CDR2 YSLEER. The CDR3 is 14 residues long. Trimming shortened V by 4 bases and J by 1 base, and 10 bases separated the two germline ends. This chain's CDR3 is CASSRNSQNTEAFF. The CDR3 nucleotides read TGCGCCAGCAGCCGCAATTCACAGAACACTGAAGCTTTCTTT.

The chain employs TRBV19 and TRBJ2-7; D might be TRBD2 (6 bases). The germline V gene encodes CDR1 LNHDA and CDR2 SQIVND (reference sequence). CDR3 length equals 12 residues. The V end was cut by 11 bases, the J end by 3 bases, with 14 bases between. DNA of the CDR3: TGTGCCGATCCGGGACTCTTCTACGAGCAGTACTTC. Amino acids: CADPGLFYEQYF. The variable domain in full, with the rest retrieved from reference TRBV19 and TRBJ2-7, is DGGITQSPKYLFRKEGQNVTLSCEQNLNHDAMYWYRQDPGQGLRLIYYSQIVNDFQKGDIAEGYSVSREKKESFPLTVTSAQKNPTAFYLCADPGLFYEQYFGPGTRLTVT.

In this sample, this clone turned up once. The chain uses TRBV27 and TRBJ1-6; no clear D. The V end lost 4 bases, the J end lost 13 bases, and 14 bases lay between the germline ends. The germline V gene has CDR1 MNHEY and CDR2 SMNVEV (reference sequence). This CDR3 has 13 residues. The CDR3 sequence: CASSSREGRPLHF. In DNA, the CDR3 is TGTGCCAGCAGTTCCCGGGAAGGAAGGCCCCTCCACTTT.

The CDR3: CASNPRGDRDGYGYTF. As DNA, the CDR3 is TGTGCCAGCAATCCTAGGGGCGACAGGGATGGGTATGGCTACACCTTC. This sequence joins TRBV6-6 and TRBJ1-2; 7 bases are a match to TRBD1. The germline CDR1 and CDR2 sequences are MNHNY and SVGAGI (reference sequence). The CDR3 totals 16 residues. The J segment lost 5 bases and the V segment lost 7 bases, leaving 16 bases of the junction unmatched.

There are a few counts of this clone. The chain uses TRBV9 and TRBJ1-5, with 8 bases aligning to TRBD1. Germline CDR1 is SGDLS and CDR2 is YYNGEE. The length of the CDR3 is 13 residues. J gave up 8 bases and V 3 bases, and 4 bases lay outside the gene matches. In DNA form, the CDR3 reads TGTGCCAGCAGCGCGACAGGGGACAAGCCCCAGCATTTT. Protein sequence: CASSATGDKPQHF.

The rearrangement joins TRBV30 to TRBJ1-1; 9 bases fit TRBD1. This CDR3 is 12 amino acids long. Germline CDR1 and CDR2: GTSNPN and SVGIG (reference sequence). Trimming cost V 5 bases and J 10 bases; bases outside gene matches: 8. The DNA for the CDR3 is TGTGCCTGGGGCCACAGGGGGCTTAGAGCTTTCTTT. Translating gives CAWGHRGLRAFF. The complete variable domain, with remaining parts taken from reference TRBV30 and TRBJ1-1, reads SQTIHQWPATLVQPVGSPLSLECTVEGTSNPNLYWYRQAAGRGLQLLFYSVGIGQISSEVPQNLSASRPQDRQFILSSKKLLLSDSGFYLCAWGHRGLRAFFGQGTRLTVV.

This clone came up once. The V and J genes are TRBV7-9 and TRBJ2-1; the match to TRBD2 covers 11 bases. Germline V gene data show CDR1 as SEHNR and CDR2 as FQNEAQ (reference sequence). J was trimmed by 3 bases and V by 3 bases; bases with no gene match: 4. The CDR3 runs to 16 residues. The CDR3 loop is CASSFLTSGNYNEQFF. The DNA for the CDR3 is TGTGCCAGCAGCTTTTTGACTAGCGGGAACTACAATGAGCAGTTCTTC.

The V gene is TRBV2, the J gene TRBJ2-5, with a tentative D call TRBD1 (7 bases). The V end was cut by 2 bases, the J end by 4 bases, with 14 bases between. This CDR3 comprises 15 residues. CDR1 and CDR2 (germline): SNHLY, FYNNEI. CDR3 DNA: TGTGCCAGCAGTGAAAAGGAGGGGGCTAGAGAGACCCAGTACTTC. Encoded protein: CASSEKEGARETQYF.

The rearrangement joins TRBV27 to TRBJ1-2, with TRBD1 matching 12 bases. This CDR3 spans 15 amino acids. Germline CDR1 and CDR2: MNHEY and SMNVEV (reference sequence). The V segment lost 5 bases and the J segment 7 bases; nucleotides outside the gene matches: 8. CDR3 nucleotides: TGTGCCAGCAGTCCGAATTCGGGACAGGGGGCTGGCTACACCTTC. Its protein product is CASSPNSGQGAGYTF.

This clone was seen only once. The rearrangement joins TRBV10-2 to TRBJ2-7; the match to TRBD2 covers 9 bases. The germline gives CDR1 WSHSY, CDR2 SAAADI. The CDR3 has 15 residues. With 5 bases clipped from V and 1 base from J, the junction kept 6 bases outside the gene matches. The CDR3 is CASSFSGSLSYEQYF. In DNA form, the CDR3 reads TGCGCCAGCAGTTTTAGCGGGAGCCTGTCCTACGAGCAGTACTTC.

The V gene is TRBV29-1, the J gene TRBJ2-2, with D unclear. Germline lookup yields CDR1 SQVTM and CDR2 ANQGSEA. V was pared by 4 bases and J by 0 bases, with 9 bases between. The CDR3 length is 14 residues. CDR3 nucleotide sequence: TGCAGCGTTGTAGGCACAGCGAACACCGGGGAGCTGTTTTTT. Translation: CSVVGTANTGELFF.

Only a few counts were recorded for this clone. The chain is built from TRBV4-3 and TRBJ2-1; TRBD1 matches at 10 bases. CDR1 and CDR2 from the germline V gene are LGHNA and YSLEER. V lost 0 bases and J lost 8; bases outside the gene matches: 10. CDR3 length: 17 residues. CDR3 nucleotide sequence: TGCGCCAGCAGCCAAGATAGAGGAAGGGACAGGGGCGATGAGCAGTTCTTC. Its protein is CASSQDRGRDRGDEQFF.

The chain carries TRBV19 and TRBJ2-5; 13 bases are a match to TRBD2. This CDR3 spans 15 amino acids. The V and J ends lost 3 bases and 5 bases, in that order; junction bases with no gene match: 3. The V gene's germline CDR1 is LNHDA and CDR2 SQIVND (reference sequence). The CDR3 reads CASSMGLAGLETQYF. DNA for the CDR3: TGTGCCAGTAGTATGGGACTAGCGGGACTGGAGACCCAGTACTTC.

This chain connects TRBV6-1 to TRBJ2-3; 8 bases fit TRBD1. This CDR3 has 13 residues. CDR1 MNHNS and CDR2 SASEGT come from the germline V gene. With V trimmed by 5 bases and J by 10 bases, 8 bases remained unmatched. In DNA form, the CDR3 reads TGTGCCAGCAGTCTGGACAGGGAGAGGGCGCAGTATTTT. Its protein is CASSLDRERAQYF.

The chain uses TRBV6-5 and TRBJ2-1; possibly TRBD2 for D (6 bases). Germline V gene lookup returns CDR1 MNHEY and CDR2 SVGAGI. V was shortened by 2 bases and J by 0 bases, with 8 bases between the two germline ends. This CDR3 has 15 residues. The CDR3, as DNA: TGTGCCAGCAGTTACGACGGGAGCTCCTACAATGAGCAGTTCTTC. Translated: CASSYDGSSYNEQFF.

V and J are TRBV19 and TRBJ2-5; 7 bases are a match to TRBD2. This CDR3 comprises 17 residues. Germline-derived CDR1 and CDR2 are LNHDA and SQIVND (reference sequence). With V trimmed by 5 bases and J by 4 bases, 16 bases remained unmatched. The CDR3 protein is CASSAARGGQRGETQYF. CDR3 nucleotide sequence: TGTGCCAGTAGTGCTGCACGGGGAGGGCAAAGGGGAGAGACCCAGTACTTC.

The rearrangement joins TRBV7-9 to TRBJ2-7; tentatively, D is TRBD2 (6 bases). The ends were cut back, 4 bases at V and 2 bases at J, with 15 bases in the middle. This CDR3 region has 15 residues. CDR1 and CDR2 from the germline V gene are SEHNR and FQNEAQ (reference sequence). In DNA form, the CDR3 reads TGTGCCAGCAGCTCGAGGAGGGCCGACACCTACGAGCAGTACTTC. Its translation: CASSSRRADTYEQYF. Variable domain in full (rest from reference TRBV7-9 and TRBJ2-7): DTGVSQNPRHKITKRGQNVTFRCDPISEHNRLYWYRQTLGQGPEFLTYFQNEAQLEKSRLLSDRFSAERPKGSFSTLEIQRTEQGDSAMYLCASSSRRADTYEQYFGPGTRLTVT.

V and J are TRBV4-3 and TRBJ1-2; D possibly corresponds to TRBD1 (6 bases). V lost 3 bases, J lost 8 bases, and 16 bases lay in between. The length of the CDR3 is 14 residues. Per the germline V gene, CDR1 is LGHNA and CDR2 is YSLEER. DNA for the CDR3: TGCGCCAGCAGCCAGGACTCAGGGGTGCGGGGCTACACCTTC. Translation: CASSQDSGVRGYTF.

The V call is TRBV18, the J call TRBJ2-7, with 10 nucleotides matching TRBD1. The CDR3 consists of 17 residues. Losses at the gene ends were 1 base for V and 0 bases for J; bases not matched to a gene: 6. CDR1 and CDR2 from the germline V gene are KGHSH and LQKENI. CDR3 sequence: CASSPLRGTGDSYEQYF. In DNA form, the CDR3 reads TGTGCCAGCTCACCACTAAGGGGGACAGGGGACTCCTACGAGCAGTACTTC.

The rearrangement links TRBV29-1 to TRBJ2-1; TRBD2 matches 10 bases. The CDR3 loop spans 15 amino acids. The germline V gene encodes CDR1 SQVTM and CDR2 ANQGSEA. Trimming took 5 bases from V and 2 from J; bases not matched to a gene: 6. The DNA for the CDR3 is TGCAGCGTTCGAGCTAGCGGGGGTCCCTACAATGAGCAGTTCTTC. Amino acids: CSVRASGGPYNEQFF.

This clone came up once. The chain recombines TRBV7-2 with TRBJ1-4; D might be TRBD1 (5 bases). Germline CDR1 is SGHTA and CDR2 is FQGNSA. This CDR3 region has 15 residues. V was pared by 3 bases and J by 3 bases, with 11 bases between. CDR3 sequence: CASSFMGPSNEKLFF. The CDR3, as DNA: TGTGCCAGCAGCTTTATGGGGCCATCTAATGAAAAACTGTTTTTT.

The CDR3 sequence is CASSPRGGEAFF. CDR3 coding DNA: TGTGCCAGCAGTCCTAGGGGCGGAGAAGCTTTCTTT. The rearrangement uses TRBV27 and TRBJ1-1; TRBD1 might be the D (5 bases). V was cut by 5 bases and J by 8 bases, with 12 bases left in between. CDR1 and CDR2 from the germline V gene are MNHEY and SMNVEV (reference sequence). This CDR3 has 12 amino acids.

The gene calls are TRBV10-3 and TRBJ1-4; D is possibly TRBD1 (6 bases). Trimming removed 6 bases from V and 4 bases from J, with 9 bases in between. The CDR3 consists of 13 residues. Germline lookup yields CDR1 ENHRY and CDR2 SYGVKD. The CDR3 spells CAIRDRLNEKLFF. The DNA for the CDR3 is TGTGCCATCAGAGACAGGCTTAATGAAAAACTGTTTTTT.

This clone has only a few counts. The chain has TRBV7-9 and TRBJ1-2; a possible D gene is TRBD1 (6 bases). The germline CDR1 and CDR2 sequences are SEHNR and FQNEAQ (reference sequence). The ends were cut back, 2 bases at V and 3 bases at J, with 10 bases in the middle. The CDR3 covers 14 residues. The CDR3 nucleotides read TGTGCCAGCAGCTTATCACAGGGCGACTATGGCTACACCTTC. Its translation is CASSLSQGDYGYTF.